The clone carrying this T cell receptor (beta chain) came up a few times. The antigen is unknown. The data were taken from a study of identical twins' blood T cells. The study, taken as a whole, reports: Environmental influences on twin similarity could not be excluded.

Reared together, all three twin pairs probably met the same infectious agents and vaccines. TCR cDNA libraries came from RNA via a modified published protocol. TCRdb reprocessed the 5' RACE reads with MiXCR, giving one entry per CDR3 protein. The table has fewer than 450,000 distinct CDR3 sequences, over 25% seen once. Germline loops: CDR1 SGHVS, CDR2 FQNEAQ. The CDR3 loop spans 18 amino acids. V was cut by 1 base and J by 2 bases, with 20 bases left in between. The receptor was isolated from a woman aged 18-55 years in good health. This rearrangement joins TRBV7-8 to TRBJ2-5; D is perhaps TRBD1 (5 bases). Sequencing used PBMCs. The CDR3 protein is CASSLVFRIDSIQETQYF. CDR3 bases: TGTGCCAGCAGCTTAGTTTTTCGTATTGACAGTATTCAAGAGACCCAGTACTTC.